These 3 T cell receptor beta chains were all obtained from the same sample, sequenced in a study of blood T cell repertoires in COVID-19. Some clones are missing from TCRdb's copy, which holds only in-frame ones; the method was immunoSEQ multiplex PCR. The profile shows some 220,000 clones, approximately 78% of them singletons. Sequenced sample: peripheral blood. Receptor source: a woman in her 70s with COVID-19, enrolled during active disease.

V is TRBV7-3 and J is TRBJ2-1, with 10 bases matching TRBD2. This CDR3 has 17 amino acids. Unmatched junction bases numbered 15, after V lost 5 bases and J lost 8 bases. The V gene's germline CDR1 is SGHTA and CDR2 FQGTGA. CDR3 sequence reads: CASSLLGIAGGLDEQFF. Here the CDR3 DNA reads TGTGCCAGCAGCCTCCTCGGGATAGCGGGAGGTCTGGATGAGCAGTTCTTC. The whole variable domain, filled in from reference TRBV7-3 and TRBJ2-1, reads GAGVSQTPSNKVTEKGKYVELRCDPISGHTALYWYRQSLGQGPEFLIYFQGTGAADDSGLPNDRFFAVRPEGSVSTLKIQRTERGDSAVYLCASSLLGIAGGLDEQFFGPGTRLTVL.

The V and J genes are TRBV7-8 and TRBJ1-1, with D possibly being TRBD1 (6 bases). V lost 10 bases and J lost 1, with 16 bases in between. This CDR3 region has 14 residues. The V gene's germline CDR1 is SGHVS and CDR2 FQNEAQ. The CDR3 sequence: CATGTGPTNTEAFF. CDR3 DNA: TGTGCCACAGGAACAGGGCCTACGAACACTGAAGCTTTCTTT.

The rearrangement links TRBV27 to TRBJ1-2; weak D call: TRBD1 (5 bases). Trimming shortened V by 6 bases and J by 6 bases, and 17 bases separated the two germline ends. This CDR3 spans 14 amino acids. The germline gives CDR1 MNHEY, CDR2 SMNVEV (reference sequence). The CDR3 here is CASSKTPGVHGYTF. In DNA form, the CDR3 reads TGTGCCAGCAGCAAGACCCCGGGGGTTCATGGCTACACCTTC.